These T cell receptor beta chains were read from a single sample in a study of T cells in narcolepsy. Generated by immunoSEQ multiplex PCR, the TCRdb table keeps only in-frame clones and is missing some. The sample holds about 21,000 clones, roughly nine tenths seen once. Input material: CD45RA- memory CD4+ T cells from PBMCs. These receptors all stem from a human donor with narcolepsy. CDR3s include the opening cysteine and the closing phenylalanine or tryptophan. Fields, in order: V gene, J gene, D gene, clone size, CDR3 protein, CDR3 DNA. D genes are given only for firm matches. Only some rows state a clone size, as once, few, many or a class for expanded clones.

>TRBV19|TRBJ2-2|TRBD1|NA
CASSIPDRAGGELFF
TGTGCCAGTAGTATCCCGGACAGGGCGGGCGGGGAGCTGTTTTTT
>TRBV18|TRBJ2-7|TRBD1|NA
CASSPQGAGGYEQYF
TGTGCCAGCTCACCCCAAGGGGCAGGGGGCTACGAGCAGTACTTC
>TRBV10-3|TRBJ2-5|NA|NA
CAISVEGVGLTETQYF
TGTGCCATCAGTGTAGAGGGGGTAGGACTAACAGAGACCCAGTACTTC
>TRBV6-1|TRBJ2-7|NA|NA
CASLPARISYEQYF
TGTGCCAGCCTCCCGGCGCGAATAAGCTACGAGCAGTACTTC
>TRBV19|TRBJ2-1|TRBD1|NA
CASSVGTDYNEQFF
TGTGCCAGTAGTGTAGGGACAGACTACAATGAGCAGTTCTTC
>TRBV11-3|TRBJ2-3|NA|NA
CASSLDPRDAQYF
TGTGCCAGCAGCTTAGATCCCCGTGACGCGCAGTATTTT
>TRBV2|TRBJ2-1|TRBD1|NA
CASSGDRGNEQFF
TGTGCCAGCAGTGGAGACAGGGGCAATGAGCAGTTCTTC
>TRBV30|TRBJ2-7|NA|NA
CAWSTTPQSYEQYF
TGTGCCTGGTCGACCACACCCCAGTCCTACGAGCAGTACTTC
>TRBV12-5|TRBJ1-3|NA|NA
CASGSGASGNTIYF
TGTGCTAGTGGGTCGGGGGCCTCTGGAAACACCATATATTTT
>TRBV28|TRBJ1-2|NA|NA
CASSVQGRGGYTF
TGTGCCAGCAGTGTCCAGGGACGGGGCGGCTACACCTTC
>TRBV5-1|TRBJ2-7|NA|NA
CASSLEGGEAYEQYF
TGCGCCAGCAGCTTGGAAGGAGGGGAAGCCTACGAGCAGTACTTC
>TRBV10-3|TRBJ1-1|NA|once
CAISEPRTANTEAFF
TGTGCCATCAGTGAGCCCAGGACAGCGAACACTGAAGCTTTCTTT
>TRBV5-1|TRBJ2-7|TRBD2|NA
CASSFSRSGGEGYEQYF
TGCGCCAGCAGCTTCTCTAGGAGCGGGGGCGAAGGCTACGAGCAGTACTTC
>TRBV27|TRBJ1-6|NA|NA
CASSLPGGDSPLHF
TGTGCCAGCAGTCTCCCCGGTGGGGATTCACCCCTCCACTTT
>TRBV6-1|TRBJ2-5|NA|NA
CASSFGPLIQETQYF
TGTGCCAGCAGCTTTGGCCCACTAATCCAAGAGACCCAGTACTTC
>TRBV10-2|TRBJ2-3|TRBD2|NA
CASSDSGGGTQYF
TGCGCCAGCAGTGATTCGGGAGGGGGTACGCAGTATTTT
>TRBV19|TRBJ1-5|NA|NA
CASSPQLRGQPQHF
TGTGCCAGTAGTCCCCAGCTGCGAGGTCAGCCCCAGCATTTT
>TRBV6-5|TRBJ1-2|NA|once
CASSIVGPNYGYTF
TGTGCCAGCAGTATTGTGGGGCCTAACTATGGCTACACCTTC
>TRBV27|TRBJ2-1|TRBD2|NA
CASSLRGLAGHVSYNEQFF
TGTGCCAGCAGTTTAAGAGGACTAGCGGGACACGTCTCCTACAATGAGCAGTTCTTC
>TRBV5-1|TRBJ1-2|NA|NA
CASSSLRGGGYTF
TGCGCCAGCAGCTCTTTAAGGGGCGGGGGCTACACCTTC
>TRBV7-6|TRBJ2-7|TRBD1|NA
CASSRDRESYEQYF
TGTGCCAGCAGCCGGGACAGGGAATCCTACGAGCAGTACTTC
>TRBV2|TRBJ2-1|TRBD2|NA
CASSVTSGTNNEQFF
TGTGCCAGCAGTGTGACTAGCGGAACCAACAATGAGCAGTTCTTC
>TRBV6-6|TRBJ2-7|NA|NA
CASSYSGKVQEQYF
TGTGCCAGCAGTTACTCGGGGAAGGTACAGGAGCAGTACTTC